Shown below are 24 T cell receptor beta chains from a single sample sequenced in a study of T cells expressing NK-cell markers. Using the 5' RACE reads, TCRdb records one entry per CDR3 protein without DNA. This repertoire comprises some 500,000 distinct CDR3 sequences; its ten largest clones make up 1.4%. Sequenced sample: blood T cells: a sorted CD56 or NKG2C T cell subset, CD4+ or CD8+ T cells, or bulk PBMC T cells (not recorded which). Receptor source: a woman aged 45-65 years in good health.

J is TRBJ1-5 and V is TRBV30. Germline V CDR1 and CDR2: GTSNPN, SVGIG (reference sequence). The CDR3 has 13 residues. CDR3 region: CAWSVGLGQPQHF.

The CDR3 reads CASSLIQGGTDTQYF. The chain couples TRBV5-6 to TRBJ2-3. There are 15 residues in the CDR3. Germline V gene lookup returns CDR1 SGHDT and CDR2 YYEEEE.

J is TRBJ2-7 and V is TRBV6-1; TCRdb's D call, TRBD2, is unchecked because there is no DNA. The CDR3 is 15 amino acids. Germline V gene data show CDR1 as MNHNS and CDR2 as SASEGT. The CDR3: CASSPSAGGINEQYF.

The rearrangement joins TRBV3-1 to TRBJ2-2. Germline V gene sequence: CDR1 LGHDT, CDR2 YNNKEL (reference sequence). This CDR3 comprises 15 residues. The CDR3 region is CASSQDRVGTGELFF.

The chain links TRBV6-5 to TRBJ2-7. Germline CDR1 MNHEY, CDR2 SVGAGI. The CDR3 is 11 amino acids. CDR3 region: CASSYQSEQYF.

The chain uses TRBV4-1 and TRBJ2-3; TCRdb proposes TRBD1, but this gene call is untestable without DNA. CDR1 MGHRA and CDR2 YSYEKL come from the germline V gene. CDR3 size: 16 residues. The chain's CDR3 is CASSQRVQGSTDTQYF.

This rearrangement joins TRBV20-1 to TRBJ2-7; TCRdb's D gene call, TRBD2, goes unchecked for lack of DNA. The CDR3 is 18 amino acids. Germline V gene data show CDR1 as DFQATT and CDR2 as SNEGSKA (reference sequence). The CDR3 region is CSATEGRGRLGGNYEQYF.

The rearrangement links TRBV14 to TRBJ2-5. CDR3 size: 13 residues. Germline CDR1 is SGHDN and CDR2 is FVKESK. This CDR3 is CASSQDVMQTQYF.

This chain joins TRBV12-3 or TRBV12-4 and TRBJ2-1; absent DNA, TCRdb's TRBD2 call cannot be checked. The CDR3 runs to 14 residues. This CDR3 reads CASREAGGPGEQFF.

This rearrangement joins TRBV27 to TRBJ1-6. The CDR3 consists of 16 residues. Per the germline V gene, CDR1 is MNHEY and CDR2 is SMNVEV (reference sequence). CDR3 residues: CASSLFYRRDNSPLHF.

CDR3: CASSPHGLAGGGTGELFF. This chain joins TRBV3-1 and TRBJ2-2; TCRdb's assignment of TRBD2 cannot be checked, as there is no DNA. The CDR3 has 18 residues. Germline lookup yields CDR1 LGHDT and CDR2 YNNKEL (reference sequence).

The chain combines TRBV19 with TRBJ1-5; TCRdb outputs TRBD1, but without DNA this stays unchecked. There are 14 residues in the CDR3. The V gene's germline CDR1 is LNHDA and CDR2 SQIVND (reference sequence). The chain's CDR3 is CASSIPQGDQPQHF.

V is TRBV29-1 and J is TRBJ1-2. The CDR3 is 12 amino acids. Germline V gene lookup returns CDR1 SQVTM and CDR2 ANQGSEA. Here the CDR3 reads CSGTAANYGYTF.

CDR3 residues: CASSPRRVPPYNEQFF. The V gene is TRBV18, the J gene TRBJ2-1; TCRdb's D call of TRBD2 is untestable without DNA. CDR1 and CDR2 from the germline V gene are KGHSH and LQKENI. The CDR3 sequence is 16 residues long.

The rearrangement joins TRBV7-9 to TRBJ1-1; the D call from TCRdb, TRBD1, cannot be confirmed without DNA. CDR3 length: 15 residues. From germline, CDR1 is SEHNR and CDR2 FQNEAQ (reference sequence). The CDR3 sequence: CASSESLGEGTEAFF.

The gene calls are TRBV21-1 and TRBJ2-7; absent DNA, TCRdb's TRBD1 call cannot be checked. TRBV21-1 corresponds to a pseudogene. CDR3 size: 16 residues. CDR3 loop: CASSKAPPPGLGEQYF.

The chain employs TRBV19 and TRBJ1-3; TCRdb returns TRBD1, unconfirmable since there is no DNA. The CDR3 spans 18 residues. Looked up from germline, CDR1 is LNHDA and CDR2 is SQIVND (reference sequence). This CDR3 is CASSISRTGLRSGNTIYF. The whole variable domain, remainder taken from reference TRBV19 and TRBJ1-3, is DGGITQSPKYLFRKEGQNVTLSCEQNLNHDAMYWYRQDPGQGLRLIYYSQIVNDFQKGDIAEGYSVSREKKESFPLTVTSAQKNPTAFYLCASSISRTGLRSGNTIYFGEGSWLTVV.

J is TRBJ2-2 and V is TRBV15; TCRdb returns TRBD2, unconfirmable since there is no DNA. The germline V gene has CDR1 LNHNV and CDR2 YYDKDF (reference sequence). The CDR3 is made up of 21 amino acids. The CDR3 region is CATSSPGFDGSSGRGTGELFF.

The gene calls are TRBV5-1 and TRBJ2-7; checking the TCRdb D call of TRBD1 is not possible without DNA. CDR1 and CDR2 (germline): SGHRS, YFSETQ. CDR3 length: 15 amino acids. The CDR3 here is CASSAGTGHPYEQYF.

The chain carries TRBV20-1 and TRBJ2-5; there is no DNA to check the TCRdb D call of TRBD2. Germline loops: CDR1 DFQATT, CDR2 SNEGSKA (reference sequence). This CDR3 region has 16 residues. CDR3 amino acids: CSARDPTSGFQETQYF.

The chain links TRBV9 to TRBJ2-2; the TRBD2 assignment by TCRdb is unverifiable without DNA. Germline assignment: CDR1 SGDLS and CDR2 YYNGEE. The length of the CDR3 is 16 residues. CDR3 residues: CASSVGGETNTGELFF.

This chain connects TRBV6-5 to TRBJ1-1. Looked up from germline, CDR1 is MNHEY and CDR2 is SVGAGI. CDR3 length: 14 amino acids. CDR3 in amino acids: CASSWNGQAREAFF.

The chain carries TRBV10-3 and TRBJ1-6. CDR1 and CDR2 (germline): ENHRY, SYGVKD. This CDR3 is built from 12 residues. This CDR3 is CAIWDQNSPLHF.

This chain connects TRBV18 to TRBJ2-4. In germline, CDR1 is KGHSH, CDR2 LQKENI. This CDR3 spans 16 amino acids. This CDR3 is CASSPWTVLAKNIQYF.